Only a few counts were recorded for the clone carrying this T cell receptor (beta chain). The ends lost 6 bases at V and 6 bases at J; junction bases unmatched: 5. The length of the CDR3 is 14 residues. Looked up from germline, CDR1 is LNHDA and CDR2 is SQIVND (reference sequence). The data were taken from a study of shared clonotypes between healthy human individuals. Repertoires were generated with immunoSEQ multiplex PCR, while TCRdb's copy carries only in-frame clones and drops some. The table has some 1 million clones, about 75% seen once. Source material: memory CD4+ T cells sorted from blood. Subset in this sample: CD45RA-negative fraction. The receptor's source is a man between 18 and 35 years old in good health. The chain couples TRBV19 to TRBJ1-6; TRBD1 aligns across 7 bases. CDR3 loop: CASSLGQINSPLHF. CDR3 sequence (DNA): TGTGCCAGTAGCCTGGGACAGATTAATTCACCCCTCCACTTT.